This T cell receptor beta chain is from a study of T cells in Graves' hyperthyroidism and ophthalmopathy (dated 2019 in TCRdb). Regarding the complete study: Peripheral blood samples were taken at the time of initial diagnosis, prior to any treatment. In about 6 Graves' hyperthyroidism patients, the study also compared T-cell repertoires from thyroid tissue with T-cell repertoires from blood. Prospective prediction of ophthalmopathy was tested in an independent validation cohort of approximately 18 hyperthyroidism patients and 17 patients who later progressed to ophthalmopathy. The approximately 100 discovery patients were divided at random into training and test sets in a 7:3 ratio. A discovery cohort of fewer than 110 patients, 43 with Graves' ophthalmopathy and more than 55 with stable Graves' hyperthyroidism, was used to find distinguishing TCR V-J signatures. Once sampling was done, hyperthyroidism patients were given methimazole at a starting dose of 30 mg daily, whereas ophthalmopathy patients were given high-dose intravenous methylprednisolone. According to the paper, TCR Vbeta CDR3 sequencing was carried out on more than 120 peripheral blood samples, which came from 40 to 45 ophthalmopathy, fewer than 80 hyperthyroidism and some 17 progressor patients.

At least ten counts were recorded for this clonotype. There is no known antigen for this receptor. No base-level quality is on record; no much larger clone is a single base apart. The V and J ends are trimmed by 4 bases and 1 base, leaving 11 bases between them. The CDR3 measures 15 amino acids from cysteine to phenylalanine. CDR3 DNA only is kept here, 45 bases in frame from base 1. As encoded in the germline V gene, CDR1 is SNHLY while CDR2 is FYNNEI. Results the study describes overall, beyond this receptor: Most expanded thyroid clonotypes (frequency above 0.001) were also detected in blood, a finding suggesting that blood repertoires may reflect thyroid immune responses. Sample size was not statistically predetermined, and blinding of investigators to group allocation was not performed. During validation, the model predicted progression to ophthalmopathy a median of roughly 7.1 months ahead of onset, with approximately 71% sensitivity and less than 85% specificity. In cross-validation, a model built on a 13 V-J signature told ophthalmopathy apart from stable hyperthyroidism with just under 90% sensitivity and 81% to 82% specificity, and in testing the same model reached 80%/75%.

The TCR beta CDR3 regions were amplified from the RNA transcripts. The first round of RT-PCR for the TCR CDR3 was performed with the HTBI primer set and the Qiagen OneStep RT-PCR kit. A second multiplex PCR round built the libraries, followed by size selection and purification. Libraries were sequenced paired-end with 100 bp reads on an Illumina HiSeq2000. On the study's bioinformatics: SOAPnuke was used to process the raw data, removing reads that contained adapters or uncalled bases, had a mean Phred below 15, or lacked an exact match to the constant primer or identifier. High-quality paired reads were merged with COPE v1.2.5, and unique nucleotide sequences were defined as clonotypes. MiTCR v1.1 was used to align the clonotypes against IMGT TRBV, TRBD and TRBJ reference segments. The analysis included only V-J combinations with a frequency above 0.0001, which together covered more than 99% of the repertoires. A TCS score was defined as the ratio between F50 (clonal expansion) and ExV (chaos), using BLOSUM62-based TCRdist between CDR3 peptides within each V-J. Welch's t-statistics and random forest reduced around 550 V-J features to around 14, which were used in a naive Bayes classifier (R e1071). Through fastp at Q25 and MiXCR, TCRdb rebuilt clones from the public reads, retaining in-frame beta chains. Rows are combined by CDR3 protein, so each entry shows the most common genes and DNA. TCRdb's processing, not the authors' own work, is the source of the V and J calls. The sample includes around 600,000 distinct CDR3 sequences, with roughly 15% observed a single time. The ten top clones hold about an eighth of the sample.

In the ophthalmopathy patients, disease was moderately to severely active, with a Clinical Activity Score of 3 or more, a NOSPECS grade of 4 or more, and a duration of less than 3 months. Exclusion was applied to patients with uncontrolled infections, other autoimmune diseases, pregnancy or lactation. Diagnoses were established on the basis of clinical symptoms, serum thyroxine and TRAb, thyroid ultrasound, and orbital computed tomography. PBMCs were separated from 10 ml of fresh peripheral blood using Ficoll-Paque density gradient centrifugation. Total RNA was extracted using Trizol reagent, and RNA quality was assessed on an Agilent 2100 Bioanalyzer.

Sequenced: blood. The clonotype originates from a woman aged 50 to 65 with Graves' ophthalmopathy. Here the chain combines TRBV2 and TRBJ2-4; the D region possibly corresponds to TRBD2 (6 bases align). At the DNA level, the sequence is TGTGCCAGCAGTGGCGGAGGGTCCGCCAAAAACATTCAGTACTTC. Its protein reads: CASSGGGSAKNIQYF.